This T cell receptor (beta chain) was observed in a study of blood T cell repertoires in COVID-19 (TCRdb year 2020). A note on the overall study: Samples from collaborators originated in the United States, Italy and Spain and spanned both the acute and convalescent phases of COVID-19. The samples were drawn from the first 160 participants of the ongoing ImmuneRACE study and from some 1,300 subjects provided by 6 global collaborators. Deeply sampled blood TCRbeta repertoires from subjects exposed to, actively infected with, or recovered from COVID-19 were included in the dataset. Nearly every sample came with metadata listing a de-identified subject ID, COVID-19 status, age in years and sex. The prospective study material was composed of cDNA or gDNA derived from T cells, B-cell-depleted T cells, or PBMCs. HLA class I and class II types, where available, came from metadata supplied by the sample provider rather than from assay-based typing. The repertoires were made available in a free public database intended to serve as a resource for research on the immune response to SARS-CoV-2. Study-wide findings and limitations: How much clinical and demographic metadata was included differed by source and by participant, and the metadata was provided uncurated.

The collaborating institutions used their own protocols to collect whole blood in K2EDTA tubes. For TCRbeta analysis, collaborator samples were shipped as frozen whole blood, as isolated PBMCs, or as DNA extracted from either sample type. The CDR3 runs 12 amino acids, cysteine and phenylalanine included. Only the CDR3 DNA stays, 36 bases, in frame from base 1. Taken from the germline V gene (reference sequence), the CDR1 and CDR2 loops are MNHEY and SMNVEV. TCRbeta CDR3 regions were amplified from genomic DNA by means of the immunoSEQ Assay, a bias-controlled multiplex PCR. Per the original workflow: Within the assay, amplification of reference gene primers was used to estimate how many nucleated cells each sample contained. To quantify the absolute abundance of each unique TCRbeta CDR3 rearrangement, sequence reads were collapsed and filtered. For each sample, productive Simpson clonality was calculated as the square root of Simpson's diversity index across productive rearrangements. Held by TCRdb, this immuneACCESS table contains in-frame sequences only and omits some clones. Under half of the omission traces to an unresolved V gene where checked; the cause of the rest is unknown. V, J and clone size were drawn from that table, and D and trimming were deduced from the DNA. Present in this sample are roughly 360,000 clones, roughly 80% of which were seen just once. Approximately 1% of the sample belongs to the ten largest clones.

This clone appeared once. The antigen it binds to is not known. There are no base qualities to consult, and no much larger clone falls within one base. The chain joins TRBV27 to TRBJ2-1, with TRBD2 as a weak D call on 5 bases. The origin of this receptor is a human donor with acute or convalescent COVID-19. The donor label of this sample is uncertain. The material sequenced was peripheral blood. For the CDR3, the sequence is CASRRVWDEQFF. The sequenced DNA: TGTGCTTCAAGGCGGGTATGGGATGAGCAGTTCTTC.